Listed below are T cell receptor beta chains from one sample, sequenced in a study of cytomegalovirus exposure and HLA in healthy donors. Data came from immunoSEQ multiplex PCR; TCRdb stores just in-frame clones and leaves some out. The sample has a few hundred thousand clones; approximately 80% are singletons. Sequencing was performed on PBMCs. The source of these receptors is a man aged 25-45 years in good health and CMV-seronegative. Both conserved end residues are part of each CDR3. Fields, in order: J gene, D gene, clone size, V gene, CDR3 length, CDR3 DNA, CDR3 protein. A D gene is named only where the DNA matches it firmly. Clone size is shown for a subset of rows, as once, few, many or a class of expanded clone.

TRBJ1-2	TRBD1	.	TRBV28	12	TGTGCCATTTCGGGGACAGGGAGTGGCTACACCTTC	CAISGTGSGYTF
TRBJ1-5	.	.	TRBV13	16	TGTGCCAGCAGCTTAGGCCCCCAGGGAGGACATCAGCCCCAGCATTTT	CASSLGPQGGHQPQHF
TRBJ1-1	.	.	TRBV7-3	13	TGTGCCAGCAGCTCGACTTTTGGCACTGAAGCTTTCTTT	CASSSTFGTEAFF
TRBJ1-4	.	.	TRBV2	17	TGTGCCAGCAGGGACAGCCTTACCCTGGCAACTAATGAAAAACTGTTTTTT	CASRDSLTLATNEKLFF
TRBJ1-1	.	.	TRBV5-4	11	TGTGCCAGCAGCTTGGCCGGGGAAGCTTTCTTT	CASSLAGEAFF
TRBJ2-3	TRBD2	once	TRBV28	16	TGTGCCAGCAGTTTGTGGGGGGGGATACAAACAGATACGCAGTATTTT	CASSLWGGIQTDTQYF
TRBJ2-7	.	.	TRBV28	15	TGTGCCAGCAGTTTAGATGAGCGTGGAGCCTACGAGCAGTACTTC	CASSLDERGAYEQYF
TRBJ1-2	.	.	TRBV4-1	14	TGCGCCAGCAGCCAAGGGAGCAGGGTGGGTGGCTACACCTTC	CASSQGSRVGGYTF
TRBJ2-5	TRBD2	.	TRBV2	16	TGTGCCAGCCCTGGAACGACTAGCGGGGCCCAAGAGACCCAGTACTTC	CASPGTTSGAQETQYF
TRBJ1-3	.	.	TRBV4-1	14	TGCGCCAGCAGCCAAGCGGGAGCCGGAAACACCATATATTTT	CASSQAGAGNTIYF
TRBJ2-2	TRBD2	.	TRBV6-1	18	TGTGCCAGCAGTGACCCTTCGCTAGCGGGGAAGCACACCGGGGAGCTGTTTTTT	CASSDPSLAGKHTGELFF
TRBJ1-1	.	.	TRBV7-9	13	TGTGCCAGCAGCCCGCCGTCGGGCACTGAAGCTTTCTTT	CASSPPSGTEAFF
TRBJ2-3	.	once	TRBV5-4	13	TGTGCCAGCAGCTTCCCGGGTTCAGATACGCAGTATTTT	CASSFPGSDTQYF
TRBJ2-7	TRBD1	.	TRBV27	13	TGTGCCAGCAGTTTAAGCGACAGGGGAGAGCAGTACTTC	CASSLSDRGEQYF
TRBJ2-4	TRBD2	.	TRBV15	18	TGTGCCACCACCCGGACCCTCAGCGGGGGGACAACCAAAAACATTCAGTACTTC	CATTRTLSGGTTKNIQYF
TRBJ2-5	TRBD2	.	TRBV5-1	16	TGCGCCAGCAGCCCGGTCGGGAGCGGGGGACAAGAGACCCAGTACTTC	CASSPVGSGGQETQYF
TRBJ2-3	.	.	TRBV28	12	TGTGCCAGCAGTTTCCCGGGAGATACGCAGTATTTT	CASSFPGDTQYF
TRBJ1-1	.	.	TRBV5-1	14	TGCGCCAGCAGCTTGGCCCCGGGGGGCACTGAAGCTTTCTTT	CASSLAPGGTEAFF
TRBJ1-3	TRBD1	.	TRBV18	15	TGTGCCAGCTCACCGGGGACAGGGTTCGGAAACACCATATATTTT	CASSPGTGFGNTIYF
TRBJ2-7	TRBD1	.	TRBV27	17	TGTGCCAGCAGTTTATGGGGGACAGGGGGCGCAGTTTACGAGCAGTACTTC	CASSLWGTGGAVYEQYF
TRBJ1-4	.	.	TRBV6-1	17	TGTGCCAGCAGTGAAGGCGCAGGGTCGGGAGTGGATGAAAAACTGTTTTTT	CASSEGAGSGVDEKLFF
TRBJ1-5	TRBD1	.	TRBV2	16	TGTGCCAGCAGAGACGGGGTCAGGGGGCGCAATCAGCCCCAGCATTTT	CASRDGVRGRNQPQHF
TRBJ2-5	TRBD2	.	TRBV7-2	18	TGTGCCAGCAGCTTAGGCCCCCTAGCGGGGGGTATAGCGAAGACCCAGTACTTC	CASSLGPLAGGIAKTQYF
TRBJ2-2	TRBD2	.	TRBV5-4	15	TGTGCCAGCAGCTTGGCGGGGGGGCAATTCGGGGAGCTGTTTTTT	CASSLAGGQFGELFF
TRBJ2-5	TRBD1	.	TRBV5-4	15	TGTGCCAGCAGCGTGGGACAGGGGTGGAGCGAGACCCAGTACTTC	CASSVGQGWSETQYF
TRBJ1-2	.	few	TRBV7-9	12	TGTGCCAGCAGTCCAAATGGCCATGGCTACACCTTC	CASSPNGHGYTF
TRBJ2-1	.	few	TRBV4-3	16	TGCGCCAGCAGCCAGTTACAGGGGGCGGGAGGAGGTGAGCAGTTCTTC	CASSQLQGAGGGEQFF
TRBJ1-1	.	few	TRBV19	14	TGTGCCAGTAGTATCGAGGGATTGAACACTGAAGCTTTCTTT	CASSIEGLNTEAFF
TRBJ1-2	.	.	TRBV6-4	15	TGTGCCAGCAGGAACGACAGAGAGCAGTACTATGGCTACACCTTC	CASRNDREQYYGYTF
TRBJ1-5	.	.	TRBV15	16	TGTGCCACCAGCAGAGATGGCAGGTCTAGCAATCAGCCCCAGCATTTT	CATSRDGRSSNQPQHF
TRBJ2-3	.	.	TRBV5-1	13	TGCGCCAGCAGCTTGGGGACTCCAGATACGCAGTATTTT	CASSLGTPDTQYF
TRBJ1-3	TRBD1	.	TRBV5-8	14	TGTGCCAGCAGTTTTACAGGGGCGGGAAACACCATATATTTT	CASSFTGAGNTIYF
TRBJ1-2	TRBD1	.	TRBV15	13	TGTGCCACCACCGGGACAGACGACTATGGCTACACCTTC	CATTGTDDYGYTF
TRBJ1-6	TRBD1	.	TRBV7-3	14	TGTGCCAGCAGCTTTGGGACAGGGGCCTCACCCCTCCACTTT	CASSFGTGASPLHF
TRBJ2-3	.	.	TRBV4-1	18	TGCGCCAGCAGCCAAAGAGATTTCCGGGACTCGATCACAGATACGCAGTATTTT	CASSQRDFRDSITDTQYF
TRBJ2-7	.	.	TRBV15	15	TGTGCCACCAGCAGAGATCGCACTCCTCCCTACGAGCAGTACTTC	CATSRDRTPPYEQYF
TRBJ1-5	TRBD1	once	TRBV7-2	13	TGTGCCAGCAGAAAACAGGGGGGTCAGCCCCAGCATTTT	CASRKQGGQPQHF
TRBJ1-1	TRBD1	few	TRBV5-6	14	TGTGCCAGCAGAACACAGGGGGCGCGGACTGAAGCTTTCTTT	CASRTQGARTEAFF
TRBJ1-1	.	.	TRBV28	12	TGTGCCAGCGCCGGGCAGGGAAACGAAGCTTTCTTT	CASAGQGNEAFF
TRBJ1-2	.	.	TRBV2	12	TGTGCCAGCAGCCGACTGGTGGCTGGCTACACCTTC	CASSRLVAGYTF
TRBJ1-5	.	.	TRBV9	15	TGTGCCAGCAGCGTAGCCGGGTATAGCAATCAGCCCCAGCATTTT	CASSVAGYSNQPQHF
TRBJ2-3	.	.	TRBV2	14	TGTGCCAGCAGTGACCAGACTTACACAGATACGCAGTATTTT	CASSDQTYTDTQYF
TRBJ2-7	TRBD1	.	TRBV7-9	15	TGTGCCAGCAGCTTCGGACAGGGCACCTCCTACGAGCAGTACTTC	CASSFGQGTSYEQYF
TRBJ1-2	TRBD1	.	TRBV29-1	13	TGCAGCGGACAGGGTGATGCTAACTATGGCTACACCTTC	CSGQGDANYGYTF
TRBJ2-2	TRBD1	.	TRBV2	15	TGTGCCAGCAGGAGGGACAGGTTGAACACCGGGGAGCTGTTTTTT	CASRRDRLNTGELFF